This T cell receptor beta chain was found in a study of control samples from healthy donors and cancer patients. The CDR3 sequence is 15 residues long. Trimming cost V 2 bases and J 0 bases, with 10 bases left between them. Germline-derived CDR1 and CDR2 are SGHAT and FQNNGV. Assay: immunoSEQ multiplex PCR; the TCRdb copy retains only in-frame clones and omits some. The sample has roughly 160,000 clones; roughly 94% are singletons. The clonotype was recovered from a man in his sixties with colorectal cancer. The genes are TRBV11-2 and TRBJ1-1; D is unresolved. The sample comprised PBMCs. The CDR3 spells CASSLLSSLNTEAFF. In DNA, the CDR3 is TGTGCCAGCAGCTTATTGTCCAGCTTGAACACTGAAGCTTTCTTT.